Below are 21 T cell receptor beta chains sequenced from a single sample in a study of T cells in Graves' hyperthyroidism and ophthalmopathy. The investigators amplified TCR beta CDR3 regions from RNA transcripts. First-round RT-PCR with HTBI primers amplified the TCR CDR3 region. Each CDR3 protein is one row after TCRdb ran MiXCR on the multiplex PCR reads. This table holds 490,000 or so distinct CDR3 sequences, around 20% found once. Sample: blood. These receptor sequences come from a man aged 40-50 years with Graves' ophthalmopathy.

Many counts were recorded for this clonotype. The CDR3: CASSEGQRWTEAFF. The CDR3 coding sequence is TGTGCCAGCAGTGAGGGGCAGCGGTGGACTGAAGCTTTCTTT. The V gene is TRBV2, the J gene TRBJ1-1; weak D call: TRBD1 (5 bases). There are 14 residues in the CDR3. Trimming cost V 3 bases and J 5 bases, with 13 bases left between them. The germline CDR1 and CDR2 sequences are SNHLY and FYNNEI.

In this sample, this clonotype turned up many times. The V gene is TRBV2, the J gene TRBJ1-5, with TRBD1 identical over 7 bases. V shed 9 bases and J 0 bases; nucleotides not matched to a gene: 2. The CDR3 has 13 residues. Germline CDR1 and CDR2: SNHLY and FYNNEI. The CDR3 bases are TGTGCCAGTAGGGGGCTTAGCAATCAGCCCCAGCATTTT. It codes for CASRGLSNQPQHF.

The CDR3 spells CASSLGRQEGAPEQYF. CDR3 DNA: TGTGCCAGCAGTTTAGGGCGCCAGGAAGGTGCCCCGGAGCAGTACTTC. The chain joins TRBV27 to TRBJ2-7, with no clear D. V lost 2 bases to trimming and J lost 7 bases, with 21 bases between them. The CDR3 has 16 residues. The V gene's germline CDR1 is MNHEY and CDR2 SMNVEV (reference sequence).

This chain joins TRBV6-1 and TRBJ2-7, with 10 bases lining up with TRBD2. There are 14 residues in the CDR3. The ends lost 5 bases at V and 6 bases at J; junction bases unmatched: 7. CDR1 and CDR2 from the germline V gene are MNHNS and SASEGT. The CDR3 DNA reads as TGTGCCAGCAGTTCCCGGGTAGCGGGAGGCGAGCAGTACTTC. It specifies CASSSRVAGGEQYF.

As regards this clonotype: A single base separates this from a much larger clone, so it may be a read error. DNA of the CDR3: TGTTCCAGCAAAAGACAGGGTGGAACTGAAGCTTTCTTT. As protein: CSSKRQGGTEAFF. This chain connects TRBV2 to TRBJ1-1; 7 bases align to TRBD1. CDR3 length: 13 residues. CDR1 and CDR2 (germline): SNHLY, FYNNEI.

The chain combines TRBV6-1 with TRBJ1-1; D gene uncertain. Germline V gives CDR1 MNHNS, CDR2 SASEGT. V lost 2 bases and J lost 5, with 12 bases in between. The CDR3 loop spans 14 amino acids. The CDR3 loop is CASSESPLRTEAFF. The DNA for the CDR3 is TGTGCCAGCAGTGAATCCCCTTTAAGGACTGAAGCTTTCTTT.

A few counts support this clonotype. The chain uses TRBV18 and TRBJ2-7; 9 bases match TRBD1. The germline V gene encodes CDR1 KGHSH and CDR2 LQKENI. V shed 3 bases, J shed 3 bases, and the junction held 3 bases outside the gene matches. The CDR3 is 14 residues long. CDR3 nucleotide sequence: TGTGCCAGCTCACCGGGACAGGGTCACTACGAGCAGTACTTC. Translation gives CASSPGQGHYEQYF. Full variable domain (rest looked up from reference TRBV18 and TRBJ2-7): NAGVMQNPRHLVRRRGQEARLRCSPMKGHSHVYWYRQLPEEGLKFMVYLQKENIIDESGMPKERFSAEFPKEGPSILRIQQVVRGDSAAYFCASSPGQGHYEQYFGPGTRLTVT.

This clonotype was observed many times. The V and J genes are TRBV20-1 and TRBJ2-5; D is perhaps TRBD2 (5 bases). The CDR3 covers 14 residues. The V end lost 0 bases, the J end lost 5 bases, and 13 bases lay between the germline ends. Germline V CDR1 and CDR2: DFQATT, SNEGSKA (reference sequence). CDR3 coding DNA: TGCAGTGCTAGAGAGCCCCTCCCGGGGGAGACCCAGTACTTC. Encoded protein: CSAREPLPGETQYF.

The chain carries TRBV6-2 or TRBV6-3 and TRBJ2-1, with D perhaps TRBD2 (5 bases). The germline V gene encodes CDR1 MNHEY and CDR2 SVGEGT. Trimming removed 4 bases at V and 9 bases at J, with 16 bases between. The CDR3 is made up of 14 amino acids. The CDR3 is CASSSLKEVSEQFF. The DNA for the CDR3 is TGTGCCAGCAGTTCCCTTAAGGAGGTTAGTGAGCAGTTCTTC.

CDR3: CSVEPANNYNEQFF. In DNA, the CDR3 is TGCAGCGTTGAACCAGCGAACAACTACAATGAGCAGTTCTTC. This chain joins TRBV29-1 and TRBJ2-1; no clear D. Germline CDR1 and CDR2: SQVTM and ANQGSEA. The CDR3 runs to 14 residues. V was clipped by 2 bases and J by 3 bases, with 11 bases between them.

The chain links TRBV28 to TRBJ1-1; 7 nucleotides agree with TRBD1. CDR1 MDHEN and CDR2 SYDVKM come from the germline V gene. The CDR3 covers 14 residues. V shed 5 bases, J shed 11 bases, and the junction held 14 bases outside the gene matches. This CDR3 is CASSPDREGVTAFF. CDR3 nucleotide sequence: TGTGCCAGCAGTCCCGACAGGGAGGGCGTTACGGCTTTCTTT.

The V call is TRBV14, the J call TRBJ1-4; D is possibly TRBD1 (5 bases). The germline V gene encodes CDR1 SGHDN and CDR2 FVKESK. The CDR3 extends over 16 amino acids. V was shortened by 1 base and J by 0 bases, with 9 bases between the two germline ends. For the CDR3, the DNA is TGTGCCAGCAGCCAAGTAGGACAAGCAACTAATGAAAAACTGTTTTTT. This encodes CASSQVGQATNEKLFF.

The V gene is TRBV19, the J gene TRBJ1-1; possible D gene TRBD1, 5 bases. Between the trimmed V and J ends, which lost 5 bases and 3 bases, there was a span of 10 bases. This CDR3 contains 13 residues. Per germline, CDR1 LNHDA and CDR2 SQIVND (reference sequence). The chain's CDR3 is CASSWDGDTEAFF. The CDR3 DNA follows: TGTGCCAGTAGTTGGGACGGAGACACTGAAGCTTTCTTT.

The chain couples TRBV5-1 to TRBJ1-1; D is ambiguous. CDR3 length equals 14 residues. V lost 2 bases and J 3 bases, leaving 11 bases between the germline ends. CDR1 is SGHRS and CDR2 is YFSETQ in the germline V gene. CDR3 sequence reads: CASSLGRRDTEAFF. Here the CDR3 DNA reads TGCGCCAGCAGCTTAGGCAGGAGGGACACTGAAGCTTTCTTT. Combining the CDR3 with reference TRBV5-1 and TRBJ1-1 gives the whole variable domain KAGVTQTPRYLIKTRGQQVTLSCSPISGHRSVSWYQQTPGQGLQFLFEYFSETQRNKGNFPGRFSGRQFSNSRSEMNVSTLELGDSALYLCASSLGRRDTEAFFGQGTRLTVV.

The rearrangement uses TRBV27 and TRBJ1-5; D is perhaps TRBD1 (5 bases). The germline V gene encodes CDR1 MNHEY and CDR2 SMNVEV (reference sequence). The CDR3 loop spans 15 amino acids. V gave up 5 bases and J gave up 5 bases, with 16 bases separating them. The CDR3 nucleotides read TGTGCCAGCAGTCCCCGAAGCATAGGGGATCAGCCCCAGCATTTT. Translated: CASSPRSIGDQPQHF.

The chain joins TRBV5-1 to TRBJ1-2, with no clear D. The ends were cut back, 3 bases at V and 6 bases at J, with 15 bases in the middle. Germline V gene data show CDR1 as SGHRS and CDR2 as YFSETQ. This CDR3 has 14 amino acids. In nucleotides, the CDR3 is TGCGCCAGCAGCTGGACGAGTGGGAGGGATGGCTACACCTTC. This gives the protein CASSWTSGRDGYTF.

This clonotype was seen ten or more times. The rearrangement links TRBV11-2 to TRBJ1-3; D might be TRBD1 (5 bases). CDR1 is SGHAT, CDR2 FQNNGV, per germline. CDR3 length: 13 amino acids. V lost 6 bases and J 1 base, leaving 7 bases between the germline ends. CDR3 DNA: TGTGCCAGCAGGACAGCTTCTGGAAACACCATATATTTT. Translation gives CASRTASGNTIYF.

The sample holds many counts of this clonotype. This sequence joins TRBV7-2 and TRBJ2-5, with D perhaps TRBD2 (5 bases). The V gene lost 5 bases and the J gene lost 10 bases, with 17 bases spanning the gap. The CDR3 covers 13 residues. In germline, CDR1 is SGHTA, CDR2 FQGNSA. The CDR3 coding sequence is TGTGCCAGCAGCCAAAGAGGAAGTCGGGACCAGTACTTC. This encodes CASSQRGSRDQYF.

V gene TRBV29-1 combines with J gene TRBJ2-4; TRBD1 aligns across 8 bases. Germline V gene sequence: CDR1 SQVTM, CDR2 ANQGSEA. After removal of 6 bases from V and 4 bases from J, the junction contained 5 bases not matched to a gene. The CDR3 has 13 residues. The CDR3 DNA reads TGCAGCGTCGACTGGACAGGGAAAAACATTCAGTACTTC. Translation gives CSVDWTGKNIQYF.

This chain connects TRBV24-1 to TRBJ2-3, with 11 bases identical to TRBD1. This CDR3 has 15 amino acids. Germline trimming cut 9 bases from V and 5 bases from J; bases unmatched to any gene: 9. Germline V gene data show CDR1 as KGHDR and CDR2 as SFDVKD. The CDR3 coding sequence is TGTGCCACCGAAGGCAGGACAGGGGGCGAAGATACGCAGTATTTT. Encoded protein: CATEGRTGGEDTQYF.

This clonotype has at least ten counts. The rearrangement joins TRBV11-2 to TRBJ2-5; 10 bases agree with TRBD2. V shed 5 bases, J shed 1 base, and the junction held 7 bases outside the gene matches. Per germline, CDR1 SGHAT and CDR2 FQNNGV. The CDR3 has 16 residues. CDR3 DNA: TGTGCCAGCAGCACACTAGCGGGGCAGGGCCAAGAGACCCAGTACTTC. Translating it yields CASSTLAGQGQETQYF.